This T cell receptor (beta chain) was observed in a study of cytomegalovirus exposure and HLA in healthy donors. There are 15 residues in the CDR3. Germline CDR1 reads SGHNT; CDR2 reads YYREEE (reference sequence). Trimming took 2 bases from V and 0 from J; bases not matched to a gene: 4. The PCR had 60 Vbeta and 13 Jbeta primers. Measured with immunoSEQ multiplex PCR; TCRdb has only the in-frame clones, and not every one. The data contain approximately 100,000 clones, about three quarters of them singletons. This sequence was found in a woman aged 40 to 50 in good health and CMV-seropositive. Material: PBMCs. V is TRBV5-4 and J is TRBJ1-1, with 7 bases identical to TRBD1. The CDR3 sequence: CASSFPGGLNTEAFF. CDR3 DNA sequence: TGTGCCAGCAGCTTTCCAGGGGGACTGAACACTGAAGCTTTCTTT.